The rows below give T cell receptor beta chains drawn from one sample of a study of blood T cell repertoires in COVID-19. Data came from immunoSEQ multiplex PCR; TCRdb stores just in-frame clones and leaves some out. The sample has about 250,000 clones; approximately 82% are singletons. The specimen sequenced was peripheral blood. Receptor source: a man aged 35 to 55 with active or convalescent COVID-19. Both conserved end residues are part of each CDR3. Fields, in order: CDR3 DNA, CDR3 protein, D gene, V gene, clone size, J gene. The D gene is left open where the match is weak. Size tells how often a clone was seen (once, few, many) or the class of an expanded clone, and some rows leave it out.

CDR3nt: TGTGCCTGGACCCAAGGGGGGGGCAGCAATCAGCCCCAGCATTTT; CDR3aa: CAWTQGGGSNQPQHF; d_gene: .; v_gene: TRBV30; abundance: .; j_gene: TRBJ1-5
CDR3nt: TGTGCCTGGAGCCCTGGGAGGGTAATTTATCAGCACTATGGCTACACCTTC; CDR3aa: CAWSPGRVIYQHYGYTF; d_gene: .; v_gene: TRBV30; abundance: .; j_gene: TRBJ1-2
CDR3nt: TGTGCCAGCAGGGTGGGACTAGCGGGCAACGAGCAGTACTTC; CDR3aa: CASRVGLAGNEQYF; d_gene: TRBD2; v_gene: TRBV2; abundance: .; j_gene: TRBJ2-7
CDR3nt: TGTGCCAGCAGCTTGGTACTAGCAAACAATGAGCAGTTCTTC; CDR3aa: CASSLVLANNEQFF; d_gene: .; v_gene: TRBV5-6; abundance: .; j_gene: TRBJ2-1
CDR3nt: TGTGCCTGGACCCGGTACCAGGGCGAAGGCTACACCTTC; CDR3aa: CAWTRYQGEGYTF; d_gene: .; v_gene: TRBV30; abundance: few; j_gene: TRBJ1-2
CDR3nt: TGTGCCAGTAGTAGTTCGGAGGGGTTTAATGAAAAACTGTTTTTT; CDR3aa: CASSSSEGFNEKLFF; d_gene: .; v_gene: TRBV19; abundance: .; j_gene: TRBJ1-4
CDR3nt: TGTGCCAGCAGCACCCGACTAGCGGGGGGGCCGGGCACCGGGGAGCTGTTTTTT; CDR3aa: CASSTRLAGGPGTGELFF; d_gene: TRBD2; v_gene: TRBV11-3; abundance: .; j_gene: TRBJ2-2
CDR3nt: TGCAGTGCTAGTCGCGCGAACACTGAAGCTTTCTTT; CDR3aa: CSASRANTEAFF; d_gene: .; v_gene: TRBV20-1; abundance: .; j_gene: TRBJ1-1
CDR3nt: TGTGCCAGCAGCTTAGGACAGTTCGAAGGAAAACTGTTTTTT; CDR3aa: CASSLGQFEGKLFF; d_gene: .; v_gene: TRBV7-2; abundance: .; j_gene: TRBJ1-4
CDR3nt: TGTGCCAGCTCGCGGCCTAACACAGATACGCAGTATTTT; CDR3aa: CASSRPNTDTQYF; d_gene: .; v_gene: TRBV18; abundance: .; j_gene: TRBJ2-3
CDR3nt: TGTGCCAGTAGTCCCACATTGAACACTGAAGCTTTCTTT; CDR3aa: CASSPTLNTEAFF; d_gene: .; v_gene: TRBV19; abundance: once; j_gene: TRBJ1-1
CDR3nt: TGTGCCAGCAGCCCCGTGGGGCACTCTGGAAACACCATATATTTT; CDR3aa: CASSPVGHSGNTIYF; d_gene: .; v_gene: TRBV11-3; abundance: .; j_gene: TRBJ1-3
CDR3nt: TGTGCCAGCAGCCCTCATCCAGGGGGCACCGGGGAGCTGTTTTTT; CDR3aa: CASSPHPGGTGELFF; d_gene: TRBD1; v_gene: TRBV3-1/TRBV3-2; abundance: .; j_gene: TRBJ2-2
CDR3nt: TGTGCCAGCAGCTCCGGACAGGGGGGACATGGCTACACCTTC; CDR3aa: CASSSGQGGHGYTF; d_gene: TRBD1; v_gene: TRBV28; abundance: .; j_gene: TRBJ1-2
CDR3nt: TGTGCCAGCAGCCTGGGGGGACAGGCGAGCTCCTACGAGCAGTACTTC; CDR3aa: CASSLGGQASSYEQYF; d_gene: TRBD1; v_gene: TRBV5-4; abundance: .; j_gene: TRBJ2-7
CDR3nt: TGTGCCAGCAGCTCCCAACTAGCGGGGGGCCGAGATACGCAGTATTTT; CDR3aa: CASSSQLAGGRDTQYF; d_gene: TRBD2; v_gene: TRBV7-3; abundance: .; j_gene: TRBJ2-3
CDR3nt: TGTGCCAGCAGCTTGGCCGGGGCCTCAGGGAGGGATGAGCAGTTCTTC; CDR3aa: CASSLAGASGRDEQFF; d_gene: TRBD2; v_gene: TRBV5-4; abundance: once; j_gene: TRBJ2-1
CDR3nt: TGTGCCAGCAGCGGGCCTCCGGGACTAGCGACGGACAATGAGCAGTTCTTC; CDR3aa: CASSGPPGLATDNEQFF; d_gene: TRBD2; v_gene: TRBV7-8; abundance: .; j_gene: TRBJ2-1
CDR3nt: TGTGCCAGCAGCCCGAGGGTTGTGGCGACGAACACTGAAGCTTTCTTT; CDR3aa: CASSPRVVATNTEAFF; d_gene: .; v_gene: TRBV9; abundance: .; j_gene: TRBJ1-1
CDR3nt: TGTGCCAGCAGCGTTGACAGGGCTGCAACTAATGAAAAACTGTTTTTT; CDR3aa: CASSVDRAATNEKLFF; d_gene: TRBD1; v_gene: TRBV9; abundance: .; j_gene: TRBJ1-4
CDR3nt: TGTGCCAGCAGCTTGGAAGGCGGTCTGGGACCCCTCCACTTT; CDR3aa: CASSLEGGLGPLHF; d_gene: .; v_gene: TRBV7-8; abundance: .; j_gene: TRBJ1-6
CDR3nt: TGTGCCAGCAGTTACCTTCAGAACTACGAGCAGTACTTC; CDR3aa: CASSYLQNYEQYF; d_gene: .; v_gene: TRBV6-5; abundance: .; j_gene: TRBJ2-7
CDR3nt: TGTGCCAGCAGCCGAAGACAGGGGGACAACTATGGCTACACCTTC; CDR3aa: CASSRRQGDNYGYTF; d_gene: TRBD1; v_gene: TRBV7-6; abundance: once; j_gene: TRBJ1-2
CDR3nt: TGTGCCAGCAGCGTAGATGGAAGCGGGAGCTACGAGCAGTACTTC; CDR3aa: CASSVDGSGSYEQYF; d_gene: TRBD2; v_gene: TRBV9; abundance: .; j_gene: TRBJ2-7
CDR3nt: TGTGCCTGGACAAGGAGGGGCCAAGACTATGGCTACACCTTC; CDR3aa: CAWTRRGQDYGYTF; d_gene: .; v_gene: TRBV30; abundance: .; j_gene: TRBJ1-2
CDR3nt: TGTGCCTGTTCGGGACAGGGGGCATTGGGCAATCAGCCCCAGCATTTT; CDR3aa: CACSGQGALGNQPQHF; d_gene: TRBD1; v_gene: TRBV30; abundance: .; j_gene: TRBJ1-5
CDR3nt: TGTGCCAGCAGCCAAGGGACAGCGATCTCTGGGGCCAACGTCCTGACTTTC; CDR3aa: CASSQGTAISGANVLTF; d_gene: .; v_gene: TRBV3-1/TRBV3-2; abundance: .; j_gene: TRBJ2-6